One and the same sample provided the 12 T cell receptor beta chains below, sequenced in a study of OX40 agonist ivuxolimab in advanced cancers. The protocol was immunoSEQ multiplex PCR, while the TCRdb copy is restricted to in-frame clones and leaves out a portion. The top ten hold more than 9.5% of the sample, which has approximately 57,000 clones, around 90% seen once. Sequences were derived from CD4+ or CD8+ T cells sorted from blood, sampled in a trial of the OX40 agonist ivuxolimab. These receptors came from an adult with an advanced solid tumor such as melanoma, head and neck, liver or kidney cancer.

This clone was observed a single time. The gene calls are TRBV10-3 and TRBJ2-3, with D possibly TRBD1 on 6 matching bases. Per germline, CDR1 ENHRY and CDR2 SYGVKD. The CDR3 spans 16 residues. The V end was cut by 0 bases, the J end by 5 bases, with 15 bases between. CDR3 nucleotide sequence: TGTGCCATCAGTGAGTCTAGGACAGAGTGGGAAGATACGCAGTATTTT. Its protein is CAISESRTEWEDTQYF.

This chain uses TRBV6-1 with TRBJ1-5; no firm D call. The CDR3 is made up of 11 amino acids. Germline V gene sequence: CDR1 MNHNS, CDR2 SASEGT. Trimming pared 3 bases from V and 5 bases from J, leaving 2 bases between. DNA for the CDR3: TGTGCCAGCAGTGAGCATCAGCCCCAGCATTTT. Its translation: CASSEHQPQHF.

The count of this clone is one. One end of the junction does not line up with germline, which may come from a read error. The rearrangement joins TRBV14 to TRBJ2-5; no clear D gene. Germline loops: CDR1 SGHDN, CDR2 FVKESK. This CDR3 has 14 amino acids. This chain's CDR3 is CASSPRAYQETQYF. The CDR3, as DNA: TGTGCCAGTAGCCCTAGGGCGTACCAAGAGACCCAGTACTTC.

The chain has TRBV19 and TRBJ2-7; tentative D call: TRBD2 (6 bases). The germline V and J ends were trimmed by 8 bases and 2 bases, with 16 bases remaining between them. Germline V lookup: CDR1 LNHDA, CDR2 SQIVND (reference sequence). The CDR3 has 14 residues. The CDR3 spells CASRGTDSPYEQYF. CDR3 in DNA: TGTGCCAGTCGCGGGACGGACTCACCCTACGAGCAGTACTTC.

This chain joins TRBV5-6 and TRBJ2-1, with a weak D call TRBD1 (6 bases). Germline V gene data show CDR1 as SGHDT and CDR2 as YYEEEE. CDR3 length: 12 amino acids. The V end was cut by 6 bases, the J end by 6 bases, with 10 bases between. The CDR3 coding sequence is TGTGCCAGCATCAGGGGTCTCAATGAGCAGTTCTTC. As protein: CASIRGLNEQFF. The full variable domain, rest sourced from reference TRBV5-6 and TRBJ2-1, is DAGVTQSPTHLIKTRGQQVTLRCSPKSGHDTVSWYQQALGQGPQFIFQYYEEEERQRGNFPDRFSGHQFPNYSSELNVNALLLGDSALYLCASIRGLNEQFFGPGTRLTVL.

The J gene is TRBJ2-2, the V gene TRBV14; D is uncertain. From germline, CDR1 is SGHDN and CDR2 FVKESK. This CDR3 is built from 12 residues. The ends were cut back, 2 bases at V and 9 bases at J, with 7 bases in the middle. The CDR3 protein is CASSQLSRELFF. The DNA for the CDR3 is TGTGCCAGCAGCCAATTAAGTAGGGAGCTGTTTTTT. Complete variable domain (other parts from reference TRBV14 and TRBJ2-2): EAGVTQFPSHSVIEKGQTVTLRCDPISGHDNLYWYRRVMGKEIKFLLHFVKESKQDESGMPNNRFLAERTGGTYSTLKVQPAELEDSGVYFCASSQLSRELFFGEGSRLTVL.

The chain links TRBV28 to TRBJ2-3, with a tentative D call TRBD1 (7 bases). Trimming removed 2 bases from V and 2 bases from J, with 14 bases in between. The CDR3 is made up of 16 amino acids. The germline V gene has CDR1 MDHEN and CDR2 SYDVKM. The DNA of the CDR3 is TGTGCCAGCAGTTTACCAGGGGGGCTGGCCACAGATACGCAGTATTTT. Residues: CASSLPGGLATDTQYF.

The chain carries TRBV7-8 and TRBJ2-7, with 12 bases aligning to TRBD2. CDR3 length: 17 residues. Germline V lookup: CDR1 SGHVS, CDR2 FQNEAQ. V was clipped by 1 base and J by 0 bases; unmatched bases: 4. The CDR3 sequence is CASSLGLAGVISYEQYF. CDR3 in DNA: TGTGCCAGCAGCTTAGGACTAGCGGGAGTAATCTCCTACGAGCAGTACTTC.

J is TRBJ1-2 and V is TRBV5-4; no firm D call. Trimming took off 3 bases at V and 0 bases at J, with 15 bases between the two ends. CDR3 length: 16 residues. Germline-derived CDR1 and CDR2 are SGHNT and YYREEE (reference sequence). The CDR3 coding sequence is TGTGCCAGCAGCTCCGCCCCGGGCGCCACTAACTATGGCTACACCTTC. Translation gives CASSSAPGATNYGYTF.

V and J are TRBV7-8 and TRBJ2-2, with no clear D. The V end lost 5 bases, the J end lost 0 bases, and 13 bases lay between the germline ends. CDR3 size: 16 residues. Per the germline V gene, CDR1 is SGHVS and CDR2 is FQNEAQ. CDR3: CASSVSPEANTGELFF. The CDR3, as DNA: TGTGCCAGCAGCGTAAGTCCGGAAGCGAACACCGGGGAGCTGTTTTTT.

CDR3 DNA sequence: TGTGCCAGCAGCTTACCCCCAGTGGATACGCAGTATTTT. Residues: CASSLPPVDTQYF. V usage is TRBV7-3 and J usage is TRBJ2-3, with D unresolved. Trimming left V 2 bases short and J 6 bases short, with 9 bases between. CDR3 size: 13 residues. Germline values: CDR1 SGHTA, CDR2 FQGTGA.

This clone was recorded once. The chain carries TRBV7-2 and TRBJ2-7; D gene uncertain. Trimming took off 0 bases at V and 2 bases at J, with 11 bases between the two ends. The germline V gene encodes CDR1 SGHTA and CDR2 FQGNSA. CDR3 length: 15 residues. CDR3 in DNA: TGTGCCAGCAGCTTAGCCACCGGCAGCCCCTACGAGCAGTACTTC. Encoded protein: CASSLATGSPYEQYF.